The following is a T cell receptor (beta chain) sequence with its context. With V trimmed by 3 bases and J by 5 bases, 8 bases remained unmatched. The CDR3 runs 15 residues. The V gene's germline CDR1 is KGHSH and CDR2 LQKENI. The data are from a study of T cell responses to AZD1222 COVID-19 vaccine. Profiling relied on immunoSEQ multiplex PCR, and the TCRdb table lists in-frame clones only, not all of them. Seen here are about 150,000 clones, roughly nine tenths observed once, and the top ten hold approximately 1.3%. This rearrangement joins TRBV18 to TRBJ1-2, with TRBD1 identical over 8 bases. This specimen consisted of peripheral blood, obtained 28 days after the second AZD1222 dose. This TCR was recovered from an adult who received the AZD1222 COVID-19 vaccine. The DNA of the CDR3 is TGTGCCAGCTCACCCGGACAGGGATTCGGGTATGGCTACACCTTC. The encoded protein is CASSPGQGFGYGYTF.